Shown below are 11 T cell receptor beta chains from a single sample sequenced in a study of T-cell reconstitution after alpha-beta-depleted transplantation in children. Researchers prepared the TCRbeta library using unique molecular identifiers, the study reports. Each CDR3 protein is one row after TCRdb ran MiXCR on the PCR reads. The repertoire includes about 230,000 distinct CDR3 sequences, roughly 10% of them detected once, and 28% sits in the top ten. Specimen: PBMCs, collected before TCRalphabeta/CD19-depleted stem cell transplant. These receptor sequences come from a child under two years old with acute myeloid leukemia, due to receive a stem cell transplant.

This clonotype was seen many times. The CDR3 protein is CASSLVSRIGNNEQFF. The CDR3 nucleotides read TGCGCCAGCAGCTTGGTCTCTAGAATAGGAAACAATGAGCAGTTCTTC. The rearrangement links TRBV5-1 to TRBJ2-1; no reliable D call. Looked up from germline, CDR1 is SGHRS and CDR2 is YFSETQ. The V end lost 0 bases, the J end lost 5 bases, and 15 bases lay between the germline ends. CDR3 size: 16 residues. Combining the CDR3 with reference TRBV5-1 and TRBJ2-1 gives the whole variable domain KAGVTQTPRYLIKTRGQQVTLSCSPISGHRSVSWYQQTPGQGLQFLFEYFSETQRNKGNFPGRFSGRQFSNSRSEMNVSTLELGDSALYLCASSLVSRIGNNEQFFGPGTRLTVL.

This clonotype was counted at least ten times. This chain connects TRBV12-3 or TRBV12-4 to TRBJ2-1, with 10 bases that match TRBD2. This CDR3 has 15 amino acids. The junction had 9 bases not matched to a gene; V was cut back by 8 bases and J by 5 bases. The CDR3 loop reads CASAPGLAAHNEQFF. CDR3 nucleotide sequence: TGTGCCAGCGCTCCAGGACTAGCGGCCCACAATGAGCAGTTCTTC.

This sequence joins TRBV12-2 and TRBJ1-2; the D call of TRBD1 is as the table states it, not checked on the DNA. TRBV12-2 is designated a pseudogene. The CDR3 has 15 amino acids. This CDR3 reads CASRQLRDGYYGYTF. The CDR3 nucleotides read TGTGCAAGTCGCCAACTTCGGGACGGCTACTATGGCTACACCTTC.

This clonotype has a count of ten or more. The V call is TRBV15, the J call TRBJ1-2, with unresolved D. The CDR3 has 14 residues. With 5 bases removed from V and 6 bases from J, the gap between germline ends came to 16 bases. Germline CDR1 LNHNV, CDR2 YYDKDF (reference sequence). CDR3: CATSGRRGLDGYTF. CDR3 sequence (DNA): TGTGCCACCAGCGGCCGACGGGGATTGGATGGCTACACCTTC. Supplemented by reference TRBV15 and TRBJ1-2, the full variable domain reads DAMVIQNPRYQVTQFGKPVTLSCSQTLNHNVMYWYQQKSSQAPKLLFHYYDKDFNNEADTPDNFQSRRPNTSFCFLDIRSPGLGDTAMYLCATSGRRGLDGYTFGSGTRLTVV.

Ten or more counts support this clonotype. The chain carries TRBV20-1 and TRBJ2-5; 8 nucleotides line up with TRBD2. This CDR3 has 13 amino acids. J gave up 2 bases and V 1 base, and 0 bases lay outside the gene matches. The germline gives CDR1 DFQATT, CDR2 SNEGSKA (reference sequence). The chain's CDR3 is CSARVAGQETQYF. The CDR3 region has the DNA TGCAGTGCTAGAGTAGCGGGACAAGAGACCCAGTACTTC.

The rearrangement uses TRBV28 and TRBJ2-7, with 12 bases identical to TRBD1. Germline lookup yields CDR1 MDHEN and CDR2 SYDVKM. The length of the CDR3 is 12 residues. With V trimmed by 6 bases and J by 9 bases, 3 bases remained unmatched. DNA of the CDR3: TGTGCCAGCAGAGGGACAGGGGGCTGGCAGTACTTC. This encodes CASRGTGGWQYF.

This clonotype was counted at least ten times. The chain recombines TRBV4-2 with TRBJ2-1; D may correspond to TRBD1 or TRBD2 (5 bases each). Trimming shortened V by 3 bases and J by 4 bases, and 13 bases separated the two germline ends. Germline values: CDR1 LGHNA, CDR2 YNFKEQ. There are 15 residues in the CDR3. The CDR3, as DNA: TGTGCCAGCAGCCATACTAGAGGGGATTACAATGAGCAGTTCTTC. Its protein product is CASSHTRGDYNEQFF.

This clonotype has ten or more counts. The chain carries TRBV28 and TRBJ2-7; 7 positions match TRBD1. With 6 bases clipped from V and 2 bases from J, the junction kept 4 bases outside the gene matches. Per the germline V gene, CDR1 is MDHEN and CDR2 is SYDVKM. The CDR3 length is 13 residues. DNA for the CDR3: TGTGCCAGCAGCCTACAGGGGCCCTACGAGCAGTACTTC. Translation: CASSLQGPYEQYF.

Many counts were recorded for this clonotype. The chain uses TRBV20-1 and TRBJ2-3; D remains unclear. V lost 0 bases and J 0 bases, leaving 7 bases between the germline ends. The CDR3 covers 14 residues. The germline CDR1 and CDR2 sequences are DFQATT and SNEGSKA (reference sequence). CDR3 sequence (DNA): TGCAGTGCTAGAGAGGGTTCTAGCACAGATACGCAGTATTTT. It is translated as CSAREGSSTDTQYF.

In its sample, this clonotype was seen many times. This chain uses TRBV20-1 with TRBJ2-3; 12 bases align to TRBD2. This CDR3 is built from 15 residues. Germline CDR1 and CDR2: DFQATT and SNEGSKA (reference sequence). V lost 5 bases to trimming and J lost 0 bases; unmatched junction nucleotides: 3. In DNA, the CDR3 is TGCAGTGCTCTGGGACTAGCGGGCAGCACAGATACGCAGTATTTT. Its translation is CSALGLAGSTDTQYF.

This clonotype came up many times. The genes are TRBV20-1 and TRBJ2-3; 10 bases map to TRBD2. The V gene end was trimmed by 6 bases and the J gene end by 6 bases; junction bases not matched to a gene: 9. The CDR3 is 14 amino acids. CDR1 is DFQATT, CDR2 SNEGSKA, per germline (reference sequence). CDR3 protein: CSAQGLAGDDTQYF. The CDR3 coding sequence is TGCAGTGCGCAAGGCCTAGCGGGAGACGATACGCAGTATTTT.